The entry below describes one TCR beta chain. Trimming removed 3 bases from V and 5 bases from J; junction bases left unmatched: 15. The CDR3 is 18 amino acids. CDR1 and CDR2 from the germline V gene are SGHDN and FVKESK. The source of the sample is a study of control samples from healthy donors and cancer patients. The assay was immunoSEQ multiplex PCR, and TCRdb's table has in-frame clones only and misses some. The table lists 100,000 to 150,000 clones, approximately 92% of them singletons. The sample comprised PBMCs. The V and J genes are TRBV14 and TRBJ2-5; 10 nucleotides match TRBD1. The receptor comes from an elderly man with head and neck cancer. The CDR3 loop reads CASSHRDRGSFVMETQYF. CDR3 in DNA: TGTGCCAGCAGCCACCGGGACAGGGGTAGTTTTGTCATGGAGACCCAGTACTTC.